These T cell receptor beta chains were read from a single sample in a study of naive and memory T cell subsets. TCRdb used MiXCR to reprocess the UMI-ligation and nested PCR reads, holding one entry per CDR3 protein. This table has over 30,000 distinct CDR3 sequences, roughly 20% appearing once. Material: effector memory CD4+ T cells from blood. The source of these receptors is a human donor in good health. Each CDR3 is given with its conserved first and last residue. A D gene is named only where the DNA matches it firmly. Clone size is given for some rows only: seen once, a few or many times, or a class if the clone is expanded.

j_call v_call clone_size d_call cdr3_nt cdr3_aa
TRBJ1-5 TRBV6-1 NA NA TGTGCCAGCAGGAACACGAGGGGTTCTGGCAATCAGCCCCAGCATTTT CASRNTRGSGNQPQHF
TRBJ2-1 TRBV3-1 few TRBD1 TGTGCCAGCAGCCTCGACAGGGTCGCAATCAATGAGCAGTTCTTC CASSLDRVAINEQFF
TRBJ2-3 TRBV20-1 few TRBD2 TGCAGTGTTCTACTAGTGGACATGGGACTAGCGGGATACACAGATACGCAGTATTTT CSVLLVDMGLAGYTDTQYF
TRBJ2-2 TRBV5-6 NA NA TGTGCCAGCAGCCCAGCTGATCGACAATCGAACACCGGGGAGCTGTTTTTT CASSPADRQSNTGELFF
TRBJ2-1 TRBV29-1 many TRBD2 TGCAGCACTGGTAGGGGAGGGGATGAGCAGTTCTTC CSTGRGGDEQFF
TRBJ2-2 TRBV7-2 NA NA TGTGCCAGCAGCTTGACCAGCTTAAACACCGGGGAGCTGTTTTTT CASSLTSLNTGELFF
TRBJ2-7 TRBV20-1 NA TRBD2 TGCAGTGCTTCCGGACTAGCGGGAGGGGGGAACGAGCAGTACTTC CSASGLAGGGNEQYF
TRBJ2-4 TRBV28 many TRBD1 TGTGCCAGCAGTTTGACACAACGTTGGGACAGGGCCGAAAACATTCAGTACTTC CASSLTQRWDRAENIQYF
TRBJ1-5 TRBV7-2 many TRBD1 TGTGCCAGCAAGAGACAGGGTGAAGATCAGCCCCAGCATTTT CASKRQGEDQPQHF
TRBJ2-1 TRBV12-3/TRBV12-4 NA TRBD2 TGTGCCAGCAGTTTTCACGCGGGAGGCTCCTACAATGAGCAGTTCTTC CASSFHAGGSYNEQFF
TRBJ1-1 TRBV27 few NA TGTGCCAGCCGCCGAACACGGACAGCTCTAGCTTGGCACTTGAACACTGAAGCTTTCTTT CASRRTRTALAWHLNTEAFF
TRBJ2-7 TRBV30 few NA TGTGCCTGGGACATCTCCTACGAGCAGTACTTC CAWDISYEQYF
TRBJ2-3 TRBV19 NA NA TGTGCCAGTAGTATCTTAGGGTCAGCTAGCACAGATACGCAGTATTTT CASSILGSASTDTQYF
TRBJ1-1 TRBV9 NA NA TGTGCCAGCAGAGGGGCGTACACTGAAGCTTTCTTT CASRGAYTEAFF
TRBJ2-3 TRBV6-6 few NA TGTGCCATCGCCTCCTCGAGGGGGGAGCCGGGGGATACGCAGTATTTT CAIASSRGEPGDTQYF
TRBJ2-7 TRBV12-3/TRBV12-4 medium-sized NA TGTGCCAGCAACCTTGAACACTTTTCGAGGGTCGACGAGCAGTACTTC CASNLEHFSRVDEQYF
TRBJ1-2 TRBV27 few NA TGTGCCAGCAGTTTAGGACAGAGTTATGGCTACACCTTC CASSLGQSYGYTF
TRBJ2-2 TRBV9 NA TRBD1 TGTGCCAGCAGCGTAAGGGACAGGGGAAGAACCGGGGAGCTGTTTTTT CASSVRDRGRTGELFF
TRBJ1-2 TRBV29-1 NA NA TGCAGCGCTAGCACAGGGTTTGATGGCTACACCTTC CSASTGFDGYTF
TRBJ1-6 TRBV20-1 few NA TGCAGTGCTTACGAGACAGGCCGCTCCTATAATTCACCCCTCCACTTT CSAYETGRSYNSPLHF
TRBJ2-1 TRBV7-9 NA TRBD2 TGTGCCAGCAGCCCGAGCGGGAGGGACTACAATGAGCAGTTCTTC CASSPSGRDYNEQFF
TRBJ1-1 TRBV20-1 few NA TGCAGTGCTGTGGGACACTTGAACACTGAAGCTTTCTTT CSAVGHLNTEAFF
TRBJ2-3 TRBV5-4 few TRBD2 TGTGCCAGCAGCTTGCCCGGGACTAGCGGGAGTGTCACGCAGTATTTT CASSLPGTSGSVTQYF
TRBJ2-3 TRBV24-1 NA TRBD2 TGTGCCACCTCTAGCGGGAGGGTCCCAGATACGCAGTATTTT CATSSGRVPDTQYF
TRBJ2-3 TRBV25-1 few TRBD2 TGTGCCAGCAGTGAATCCCGGACTAGCGGGAGAGGGGATACGCAGTATTTT CASSESRTSGRGDTQYF
TRBJ2-1 TRBV6-5 few NA TGTGCCAGCAGGCCCAGGAGCGGTTCCTACAATGAGCAGTTCTTC CASRPRSGSYNEQFF
TRBJ1-1 TRBV29-1 NA NA TGCAGCGTTGAAGAGTGGCAGGGCCTGAACACTGAAGCTTTCTTT CSVEEWQGLNTEAFF
TRBJ1-5 TRBV20-1 many NA TGCAGTGCTAGAGCCGGGACGGGGCAGCCCCAGCATTTT CSARAGTGQPQHF